This TCR beta chain was sequenced during a study of blood T cell repertoires in COVID-19. Across the study: Collection of acute and convalescent COVID-19 samples took place in the United States, Italy and Spain.

Clones were read by immunoSEQ multiplex PCR, and TCRdb kept only the in-frame ones, dropping some. The sample carries 90,000 to 100,000 clones, about 83% recorded once. The TCR originated in a human donor in a cohort sampled during active COVID-19. The sequenced sample was peripheral blood.

The CDR3 DNA is TGTGCCAGCATCAGAAGCGGGAGAGGGGATACGCAGTATTTT. This gives the protein CASIRSGRGDTQYF. The V and J genes are TRBV2 and TRBJ2-3, with 8 positions matching TRBD2. The germline V gene has CDR1 SNHLY and CDR2 FYNNEI. Losses at the gene ends were 7 bases for V and 6 bases for J; bases not matched to a gene: 9. This CDR3 comprises 14 residues. Together with reference TRBV2 and TRBJ2-3, the CDR3 gives the full variable domain: EPEVTQTPSHQVTQMGQEVILRCVPISNHLYFYWYRQILGQKVEFLVSFYNNEISEKSEIFDDQFSVERPDGSNFTLKIRSTKLEDSAMYFCASIRSGRGDTQYFGPGTRLTVL.